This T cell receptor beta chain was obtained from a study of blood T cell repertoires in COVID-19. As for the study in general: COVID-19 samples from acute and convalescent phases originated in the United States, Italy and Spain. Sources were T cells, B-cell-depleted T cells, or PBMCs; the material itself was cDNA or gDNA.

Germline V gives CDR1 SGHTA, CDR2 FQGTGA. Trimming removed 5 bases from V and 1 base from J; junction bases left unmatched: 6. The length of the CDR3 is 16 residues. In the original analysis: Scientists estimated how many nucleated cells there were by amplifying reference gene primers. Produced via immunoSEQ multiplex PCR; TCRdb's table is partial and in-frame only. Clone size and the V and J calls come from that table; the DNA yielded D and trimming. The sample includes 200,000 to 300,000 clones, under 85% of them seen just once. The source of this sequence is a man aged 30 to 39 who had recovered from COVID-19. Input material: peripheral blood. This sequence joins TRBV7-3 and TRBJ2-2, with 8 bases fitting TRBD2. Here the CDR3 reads CASSPPGGENTGELFF. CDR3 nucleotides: TGTGCCAGCAGCCCCCCCGGGGGGGAGAACACCGGGGAGCTGTTTTTT.